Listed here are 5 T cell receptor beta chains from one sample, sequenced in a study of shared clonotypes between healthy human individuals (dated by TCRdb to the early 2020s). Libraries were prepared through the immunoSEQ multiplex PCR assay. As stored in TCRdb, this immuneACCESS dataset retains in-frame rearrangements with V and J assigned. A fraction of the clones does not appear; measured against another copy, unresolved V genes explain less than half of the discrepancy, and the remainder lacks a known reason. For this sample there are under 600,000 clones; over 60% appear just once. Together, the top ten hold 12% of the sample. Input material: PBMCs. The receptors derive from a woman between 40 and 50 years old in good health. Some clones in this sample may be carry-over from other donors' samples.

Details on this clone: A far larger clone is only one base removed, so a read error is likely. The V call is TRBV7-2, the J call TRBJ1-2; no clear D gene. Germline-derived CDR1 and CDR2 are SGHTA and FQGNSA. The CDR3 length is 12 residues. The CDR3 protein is CASSLSGYSYTF. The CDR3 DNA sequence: TGTGCCAGCAGCTTATCCGGCTATAGCTACACCTTC.

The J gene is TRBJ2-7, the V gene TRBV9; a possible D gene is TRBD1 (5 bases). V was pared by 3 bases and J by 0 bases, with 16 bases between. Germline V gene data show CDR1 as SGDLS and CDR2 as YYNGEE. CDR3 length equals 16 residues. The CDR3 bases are TGTGCCAGCAGCGCCCCTAGGGGTCGGATCTCCTACGAGCAGTACTTC. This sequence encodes CASSAPRGRISYEQYF.

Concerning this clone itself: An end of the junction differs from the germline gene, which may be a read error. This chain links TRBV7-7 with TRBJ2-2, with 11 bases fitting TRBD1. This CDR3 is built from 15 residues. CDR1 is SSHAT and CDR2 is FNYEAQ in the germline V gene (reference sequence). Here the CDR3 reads CASSPGTGGTGELFF. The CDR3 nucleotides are TGTGCTAGCAGCCCCGGGACAGGGGGCACCGGGGAGCTGTTTTTT.

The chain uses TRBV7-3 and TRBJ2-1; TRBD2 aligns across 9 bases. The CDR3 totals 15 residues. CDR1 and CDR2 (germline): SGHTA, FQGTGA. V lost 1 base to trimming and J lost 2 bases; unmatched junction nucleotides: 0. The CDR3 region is CASSLIAGAYNEQFF. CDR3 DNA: TGTGCCAGCAGCTTAATAGCGGGGGCCTACAATGAGCAGTTCTTC.

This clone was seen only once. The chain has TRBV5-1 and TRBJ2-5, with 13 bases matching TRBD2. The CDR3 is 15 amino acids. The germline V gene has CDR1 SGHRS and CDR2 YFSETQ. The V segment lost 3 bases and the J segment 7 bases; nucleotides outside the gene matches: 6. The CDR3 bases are TGCGCCAGCAGCTCGGAAAGGACTAGCGGGAGGACCCAGTACTTC. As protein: CASSSERTSGRTQYF.